Below, 32 T cell receptor beta chains from the same sample are listed, as sequenced in a study of T cell responses to AZD1222 COVID-19 vaccine. Measured with immunoSEQ multiplex PCR; TCRdb has only the in-frame clones, and not every one. The sample consists of more than 35,000 clones, under 85% of them appearing once. This sample comprised peripheral blood, obtained on day 0 of AZD1222 vaccination. These receptors were collected from an adult in good health.

This chain links TRBV2 with TRBJ2-7; the D call may be TRBD1 or TRBD2 (5 bases each). The germline gives CDR1 SNHLY, CDR2 FYNNEI. V lost 6 bases and J 3 bases, leaving 15 bases between the germline ends. This CDR3 is built from 14 residues. CDR3 sequence: CASSNRDGYYEQYF. Written as DNA, the CDR3 is TGTGCCAGCAGCAACCGGGACGGATACTACGAGCAGTACTTC. The full variable domain, rest sourced from reference TRBV2 and TRBJ2-7, is EPEVTQTPSHQVTQMGQEVILRCVPISNHLYFYWYRQILGQKVEFLVSFYNNEISEKSEIFDDQFSVERPDGSNFTLKIRSTKLEDSAMYFCASSNRDGYYEQYFGPGTRLTVT.

With respect to this clone: A read error is possible here, since a much larger clone lies one base away. J is TRBJ2-5 and V is TRBV5-6; D gene unclear. With 0 bases removed from V and 3 bases from J, the gap between germline ends came to 6 bases. The germline V gene has CDR1 SGHDT and CDR2 YYEEEE. There are 13 residues in the CDR3. CDR3 nucleotides: TGTGCCAGCAGCTTGGACAGTGAAGAGACCCAGTACTTC. The encoded protein is CASSLDSEETQYF.

The V and J genes are TRBV28 and TRBJ1-6, with TRBD1 as a possible D gene (5 bases). CDR1 MDHEN and CDR2 SYDVKM come from the germline V gene. CDR3 length equals 15 residues. V lost 2 bases, J lost 8 bases, and 13 bases lay in between. Written as DNA, the CDR3 is TGTGCCAGCAGTTTACGGCGCAGGGTGGATTCACCCCTCCACTTT. Translating it yields CASSLRRRVDSPLHF. Together with reference TRBV28 and TRBJ1-6, the CDR3 gives the full variable domain: DVKVTQSSRYLVKRTGEKVFLECVQDMDHENMFWYRQDPGLGLRLIYFSYDVKMKEKGDIPEGYSVSREKKERFSLILESASTNQTSMYLCASSLRRRVDSPLHFGNGTRLTVT.

The V call is TRBV28, the J call TRBJ1-1; D is ambiguous. The CDR3 is made up of 12 amino acids. Trimming removed 8 bases from V and 1 base from J, with 8 bases in between. Germline V lookup: CDR1 MDHEN, CDR2 SYDVKM. CDR3 sequence: CASPDGNTEAFF. CDR3 DNA: TGTGCCAGCCCGGACGGGAACACTGAAGCTTTCTTT.

The rearrangement joins TRBV5-8 to TRBJ1-5; D gene ambiguous. This CDR3 has 15 residues. Looked up from germline, CDR1 is SGHTS and CDR2 is YDEGEE. V lost 0 bases and J lost 6, with 13 bases in between. This CDR3 is CASSLVTLESQPQHF. Written as DNA, the CDR3 is TGTGCCAGCAGCTTGGTGACACTCGAGAGTCAGCCCCAGCATTTT. Using reference TRBV5-8 and TRBJ1-5 for the parts outside the CDR3, the full variable domain is EAGVTQSPTHLIKTRGQQATLRCSPISGHTSVYWYQQALGLGLQFLLWYDEGEERNRGNFPPRFSGRQFPNYSSELNVNALELEDSALYLCASSLVTLESQPQHFGDGTRLSIL.

The gene calls are TRBV11-2 and TRBJ1-6; TRBD1 is a possible D gene (5 bases). Deletions cut 6 bases from V and 3 bases from J, with 12 bases between. Germline assignment: CDR1 SGHAT and CDR2 FQNNGV. The length of the CDR3 is 15 residues. Here the CDR3 DNA reads TGTGCCAGCAGAAAACAGGCGAGCTATAATTCACCCCTCCACTTT. Residues: CASRKQASYNSPLHF.

Here the CDR3 DNA reads TGTGCCAGCAGCGTTGGAGGAGTGAACACTGAAGCTTTCTTT. It is translated as CASSVGGVNTEAFF. The rearrangement links TRBV9 to TRBJ1-1; D gene unclear. The CDR3 consists of 14 residues. V shed 2 bases and J shed 0 bases, with 8 bases lying between them. Germline CDR1 reads SGDLS; CDR2 reads YYNGEE.

The V gene is TRBV6-2 or TRBV6-3, the J gene TRBJ2-2; 8 bases fit TRBD2. With V trimmed by 2 bases and J by 6 bases, 2 bases remained unmatched. The CDR3 is made up of 14 amino acids. Germline CDR1 and CDR2: MNHEY and SVGEGT. CDR3 sequence reads: CASSYGTSAGELFF. CDR3 coding DNA: TGTGCCAGCAGTTACGGGACTAGTGCCGGGGAGCTGTTTTTT.

This clone was counted a single time. The chain is built from TRBV10-1 and TRBJ2-2; possibly TRBD1 or TRBD2 for D (6 bases each). The V gene lost 2 bases and the J gene lost 6 bases, with 13 bases spanning the gap. The V gene's germline CDR1 is WNHNN and CDR2 SYGVQD (reference sequence). CDR3 length: 15 amino acids. CDR3 residues: CASSEPRGQAGELFF. CDR3 coding DNA: TGCGCCAGCAGTGAGCCCCGGGGGCAGGCCGGGGAGCTGTTTTTT.

Regarding this clone: A read error may account for a junction end that differs from germline. The chain is built from TRBV7-2 and TRBJ1-1; 7 bases line up with TRBD1. Germline values: CDR1 SGHTA, CDR2 FQGNSA. There are 14 residues in the CDR3. In DNA form, the CDR3 reads TGTGCCAGCAGCTGGTCCAGGGGGAACTCTGAAGCTTTCTTT. Its protein is CASSWSRGNSEAFF.

V gene TRBV18 combines with J gene TRBJ1-1, with TRBD1 matching 7 bases. CDR1 KGHSH and CDR2 LQKENI come from the germline V gene. This CDR3 spans 13 amino acids. V was clipped by 5 bases and J by 11 bases; unmatched bases: 11. CDR3 bases: TGTGCCAGCTCAACCGGGACAGAGGCTGCCGCTTTCTTT. Encoded protein: CASSTGTEAAAFF. The variable domain in full, with the rest retrieved from reference TRBV18 and TRBJ1-1, is NAGVMQNPRHLVRRRGQEARLRCSPMKGHSHVYWYRQLPEEGLKFMVYLQKENIIDESGMPKERFSAEFPKEGPSILRIQQVVRGDSAAYFCASSTGTEAAAFFGQGTRLTVV.

The rearrangement joins TRBV12-3 or TRBV12-4 to TRBJ1-1; D remains ambiguous. V was clipped by 7 bases and J by 5 bases, with 14 bases between them. The CDR3 covers 13 residues. The CDR3 nucleotides are TGTGCCAGCACCGACCTGAGTGAGACTGAAGCTTTCTTT. Translated: CASTDLSETEAFF.

The chain is built from TRBV4-3 and TRBJ2-3; tentative D call: TRBD1 (6 bases). The CDR3 consists of 17 residues. Germline CDR1 is LGHNA and CDR2 is YSLEER. V was clipped by 0 bases and J by 0 bases, with 13 bases between them. The CDR3 DNA sequence: TGCGCCAGCAGCCAAGATAGAACAGGGTCTAGCACAGATACGCAGTATTTT. Its translation is CASSQDRTGSSTDTQYF.

This clone has only a few counts. This chain joins TRBV15 and TRBJ2-2, with TRBD2 identical over 7 bases. The CDR3 is 17 amino acids. Per the germline V gene, CDR1 is LNHNV and CDR2 is YYDKDF (reference sequence). V lost 5 bases to trimming and J lost 5 bases; unmatched junction nucleotides: 14. As DNA, the CDR3 is TGTGCCACCAGCTCGGCGGGGCTAGCGGTAGATACCGGGGAGCTGTTTTTT. Translating it yields CATSSAGLAVDTGELFF.

The V and J genes are TRBV5-4 and TRBJ2-3; D is perhaps TRBD1 (6 bases). V dropped 2 bases and J dropped 0 bases, with 16 bases sitting between them. The CDR3 is 17 amino acids. Germline V gives CDR1 SGHNT, CDR2 YYREEE (reference sequence). The CDR3 sequence: CASSLGGAFSSTDTQYF. The CDR3 DNA sequence: TGTGCCAGCAGCTTAGGGGGAGCCTTCTCTAGCACAGATACGCAGTATTTT.

The rearrangement joins TRBV4-1 to TRBJ2-7; perhaps TRBD1 as D (5 bases). CDR3 length equals 15 residues. Trimming took 4 bases from V and 6 from J, leaving 19 bases between them. Germline V lookup: CDR1 MGHRA, CDR2 YSYEKL. The CDR3 DNA sequence: TGCGCCAGCAGCCGGGGCGGAGAATGGGTTCGCGAGCAGTACTTC. Protein: CASSRGGEWVREQYF.

V usage is TRBV6-2 or TRBV6-3 and J usage is TRBJ2-7; a possible D gene is TRBD1 (5 bases). From germline, CDR1 is MNHEY and CDR2 SVGEGT. V lost 5 bases to trimming and J lost 2 bases, with 10 bases between them. This CDR3 spans 13 amino acids. CDR3 DNA sequence: TGTGCCAGCAGTGATGGACAAGCCTACGAGCAGTACTTC. Translated, it gives CASSDGQAYEQYF.

The CDR3, as DNA: TGTGCCAGCAGCTCCGCGGGACTAGCGTTGCAAGAGACCCAGTACTTC. Residues: CASSSAGLALQETQYF. The chain is built from TRBV7-2 and TRBJ2-5, with 10 nucleotides matching TRBD2. This CDR3 spans 16 amino acids. Unmatched junction bases numbered 7, after V lost 4 bases and J lost 2 bases. Germline V gene sequence: CDR1 SGHTA, CDR2 FQGNSA.

The chain has TRBV9 and TRBJ2-3, with 7 bases lining up with TRBD2. The V and J ends lost 0 bases and 3 bases, in that order; junction bases with no gene match: 1. CDR1 and CDR2 (germline): SGDLS, YYNGEE. The CDR3 loop spans 14 amino acids. The CDR3, as DNA: TGTGCCAGCAGCGTAGGTAGCGGGACAGATACGCAGTATTTT. This gives the protein CASSVGSGTDTQYF.

The chain combines TRBV3-1 (or the pseudogene TRBV3-2) with TRBJ2-2; 12 bases map to TRBD1. Trimming at V came to 0 bases and at J to 4 bases, leaving 9 bases not matched to a gene. Germline V gene lookup returns CDR1 LGHDT and CDR2 YNNKEL (reference sequence). The length of the CDR3 is 19 residues. The CDR3 reads CASSQETRGTGGLTGELFF. The CDR3, as DNA: TGTGCCAGCAGCCAAGAAACAAGAGGGACAGGGGGCCTCACCGGGGAGCTGTTTTTT.

The J gene is TRBJ2-5, the V gene TRBV7-8; 7 bases line up with TRBD1. V dropped 5 bases and J dropped 8; count of bases not matched to a gene: 8. The CDR3 covers 13 residues. The germline CDR1 and CDR2 sequences are SGHVS and FQNEAQ. The DNA for the CDR3 is TGTGCCAGCAGCCTGGGACAGTCAACTACCCAGTACTTC. Translated, it gives CASSLGQSTTQYF.

This clone turned up a few times. The chain has TRBV6-1 and TRBJ1-2, with D tentatively TRBD1 (6 bases). V was trimmed by 3 bases and J by 8 bases, leaving 7 bases between them. The CDR3 is 11 amino acids. The V gene's germline CDR1 is MNHNS and CDR2 SASEGT. The CDR3 spells CASSDGGGYTF. The CDR3 coding sequence is TGTGCCAGCAGTGACGGGGGCGGCTACACCTTC.

V usage is TRBV28 and J usage is TRBJ1-4; 12 bases are a match to TRBD1. Germline V lookup: CDR1 MDHEN, CDR2 SYDVKM. V trimming: 8 bases; J trimming: 5 bases; junction bases outside the gene matches: 9. The CDR3 is 16 amino acids. CDR3 DNA sequence: TGTGCCAGCCAGGCGGGACAGGGGGCAGGAAATGAAAAACTGTTTTTT. It specifies CASQAGQGAGNEKLFF.

This rearrangement joins TRBV6-6 to TRBJ1-2, with 10 bases that match TRBD1. Trimming took 2 bases from V and 5 from J; bases not matched to a gene: 2. In germline, CDR1 is MNHNY, CDR2 SVGAGI (reference sequence). This CDR3 has 14 amino acids. The CDR3, as DNA: TGTGCCAGCAGTTACAGGGGACAGGGGTATGGCTACACCTTC. It yields the protein CASSYRGQGYGYTF.

The chain couples TRBV5-1 to TRBJ2-3, with 7 bases identical to TRBD1. J was trimmed by 3 bases and V by 4 bases; bases with no gene match: 5. Germline assignment: CDR1 SGHRS and CDR2 YFSETQ. This CDR3 has 14 amino acids. The CDR3 loop reads CASSRLTGTDTQYF. The CDR3 DNA reads TGCGCCAGCAGCCGGCTGACAGGGACAGATACGCAGTATTTT. Complete variable domain (other parts from reference TRBV5-1 and TRBJ2-3): KAGVTQTPRYLIKTRGQQVTLSCSPISGHRSVSWYQQTPGQGLQFLFEYFSETQRNKGNFPGRFSGRQFSNSRSEMNVSTLELGDSALYLCASSRLTGTDTQYFGPGTRLTVL.

The chain uses TRBV28 and TRBJ1-1; D is unclear. Trimming left V 5 bases short and J 7 bases short, with 11 bases between. This CDR3 comprises 12 residues. CDR1 is MDHEN, CDR2 SYDVKM, per germline. CDR3 DNA: TGTGCCAGCAGTCCCTCTTGGGGTGAAGCTTTCTTT. Translating gives CASSPSWGEAFF.

This sequence joins TRBV15 and TRBJ1-6; a weak D match, TRBD1 (5 bases). V was cut by 0 bases and J by 6 bases, with 15 bases left in between. The CDR3 spans 17 residues. Looked up from germline, CDR1 is LNHNV and CDR2 is YYDKDF (reference sequence). CDR3: CATSRDSKQGFNSPLHF. The CDR3 DNA is TGTGCCACCAGCAGAGATAGCAAGCAGGGATTTAATTCACCCCTCCACTTT.

This chain links TRBV19 with TRBJ1-1, with a possible D match to TRBD1 (6 bases). Germline V gene lookup returns CDR1 LNHDA and CDR2 SQIVND (reference sequence). Trimming removed 6 bases from V and 1 base from J, with 9 bases in between. This CDR3 comprises 13 residues. This CDR3 reads CASRPTGNTEAFF. DNA for the CDR3: TGTGCCAGTAGACCGACAGGGAACACTGAAGCTTTCTTT.

This chain uses TRBV2 with TRBJ2-2, with TRBD1 matching 7 bases. V gave up 6 bases and J gave up 7 bases; unmatched junction bases: 11. The germline CDR1 and CDR2 sequences are SNHLY and FYNNEI. This CDR3 is 15 amino acids long. Here the CDR3 DNA reads TGTGCCAGCAGCCGGGACAGTTCTTCTTACGGGGAGCTGTTTTTT. Amino acids: CASSRDSSSYGELFF.

V usage is TRBV11-2 and J usage is TRBJ1-5; D gene uncertain. Germline CDR1 and CDR2: SGHAT and FQNNGV. V was shortened by 2 bases and J by 7 bases, with 9 bases between the two germline ends. The CDR3 is made up of 13 amino acids. The CDR3 bases are TGTGCCAGCAGCTTAAGTCTCGGACAGCCCCAGCATTTT. Its translation is CASSLSLGQPQHF.

This chain links TRBV28 with TRBJ1-5; D uncertain. V lost 7 bases, J lost 4 bases, and 11 bases lay in between. The CDR3 runs 13 residues. Germline V lookup: CDR1 MDHEN, CDR2 SYDVKM. The CDR3 loop reads CASKRGGNQPQHF. The CDR3 DNA reads TGTGCCAGCAAAAGAGGAGGGAATCAGCCCCAGCATTTT.

Regarding this clone: Mismatch with germline at one junction end may stem from a read error. V is TRBV5-1 and J is TRBJ1-1; D possibly corresponds to TRBD1 (5 bases). This CDR3 comprises 16 residues. Per germline, CDR1 SGHRS and CDR2 YFSETQ. The CDR3 sequence: CASTHSAGQLNTEAFF. CDR3 DNA: TGCGCCAGCACCCATTCCGCGGGGCAGTTGAACACTGAGGCTTTCTTT.